The clone carrying this TCR beta chain was counted between two and nine times. Antigen unknown. This entry belongs to a study of cytomegalovirus exposure and HLA in healthy donors. The CDR3 length is 17 residues. V lost 4 bases, J lost 1 base, and 10 bases stayed unmatched. Germline V gives CDR1 SGHRS, CDR2 YFSETQ. Study-level points and caveats: In a later analysis, compared with equally common non-associated chains, HLA-associated beta chains were more expanded. In an earlier analysis, most TCR beta V segments were productive about 90% or about 30% of the time.

Primers included in the PCR were 60 Vbeta and 13 Jbeta primers. Original handling: Later, some 79 million unique TCR beta chains were counted in an analysis, and some 11 million of them were shared. Clones were read by immunoSEQ multiplex PCR, and TCRdb kept only the in-frame ones, dropping some. For V, J and clone size, that table is used; D and trimming come from the DNA. This sample has 200,000 to 250,000 clones, with 75% to 90% found just once. The sequenced material came from PBMCs. The chain combines TRBV5-1 with TRBJ2-3; TRBD2 agrees at 9 bases. The sequence was obtained from a woman between 18 and 29 years old in good health and CMV-seronegative. CDR3 sequence (DNA): TGCGCCAGCAGCCCTGACCTAGGCGGGAGGGGCACAGATACGCAGTATTTT. Translated, it gives CASSPDLGGRGTDTQYF.